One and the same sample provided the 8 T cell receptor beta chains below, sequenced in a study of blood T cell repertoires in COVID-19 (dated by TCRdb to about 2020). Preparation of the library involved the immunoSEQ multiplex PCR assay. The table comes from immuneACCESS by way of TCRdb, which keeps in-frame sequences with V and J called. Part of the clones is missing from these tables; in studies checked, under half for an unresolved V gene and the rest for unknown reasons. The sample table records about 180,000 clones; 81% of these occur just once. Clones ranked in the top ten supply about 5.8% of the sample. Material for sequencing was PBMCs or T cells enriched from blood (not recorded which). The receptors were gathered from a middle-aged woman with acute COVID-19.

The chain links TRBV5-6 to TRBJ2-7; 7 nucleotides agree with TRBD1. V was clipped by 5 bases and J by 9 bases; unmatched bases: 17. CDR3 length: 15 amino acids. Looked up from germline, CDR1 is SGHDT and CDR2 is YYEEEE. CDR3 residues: CASSPQGTAPIGQYF. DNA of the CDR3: TGTGCCAGCAGTCCCCAAGGGACAGCACCTATCGGGCAGTACTTC.

The CDR3 DNA is TGTGCCAGCTCACCACCATCGGTCCCTGAAGCTTTCTTT. This translates into CASSPPSVPEAFF. V usage is TRBV18 and J usage is TRBJ1-1; D is uncertain. V lost 0 bases and J lost 6, with 8 bases in between. Per the germline V gene, CDR1 is KGHSH and CDR2 is LQKENI. There are 13 residues in the CDR3.

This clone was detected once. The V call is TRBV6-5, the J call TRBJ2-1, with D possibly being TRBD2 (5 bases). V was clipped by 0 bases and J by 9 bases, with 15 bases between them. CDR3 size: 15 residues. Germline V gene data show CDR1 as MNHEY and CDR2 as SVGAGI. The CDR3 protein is CASSYSFTPGGEQFF. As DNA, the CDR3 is TGTGCCAGCAGTTACTCGTTTACGCCCGGAGGTGAGCAGTTCTTC.

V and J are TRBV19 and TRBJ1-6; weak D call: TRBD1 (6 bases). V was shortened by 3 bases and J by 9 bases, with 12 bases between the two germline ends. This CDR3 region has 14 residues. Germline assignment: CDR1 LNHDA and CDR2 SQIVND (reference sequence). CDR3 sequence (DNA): TGTGCCAGTAGTATCCAGGGGTCGGCTTCACCCCTCCACTTT. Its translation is CASSIQGSASPLHF.

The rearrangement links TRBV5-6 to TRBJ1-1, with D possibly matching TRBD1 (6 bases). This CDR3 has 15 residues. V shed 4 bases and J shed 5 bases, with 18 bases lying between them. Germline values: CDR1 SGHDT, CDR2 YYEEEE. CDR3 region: CASSKGGNSWTEAFF. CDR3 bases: TGTGCCAGCAGCAAGGGGGGGAACTCGTGGACTGAAGCTTTCTTT.

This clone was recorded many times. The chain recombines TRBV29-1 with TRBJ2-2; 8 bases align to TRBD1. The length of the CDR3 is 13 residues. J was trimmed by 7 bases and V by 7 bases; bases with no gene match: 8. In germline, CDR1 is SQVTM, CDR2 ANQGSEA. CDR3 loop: CSAGQAEGGELFF. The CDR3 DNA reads TGCAGCGCGGGACAGGCCGAAGGCGGGGAGCTGTTTTTT.

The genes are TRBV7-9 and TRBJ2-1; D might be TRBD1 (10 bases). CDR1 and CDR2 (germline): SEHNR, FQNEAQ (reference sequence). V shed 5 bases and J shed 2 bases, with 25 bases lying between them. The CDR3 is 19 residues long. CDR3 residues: CASSQYGQGGGRAYNEQFF. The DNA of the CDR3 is TGTGCCAGCAGCCAGTACGGACAGGGGGGCGGGAGGGCCTACAATGAGCAGTTCTTC.

The CDR3 DNA reads TGTGCCAGCAGCCAATCTACTACCTCTCAGACAGGGGGCCTCAATGGCTACACCTTC. Its protein is CASSQSTTSQTGGLNGYTF. The rearrangement links TRBV4-2 to TRBJ1-2, with 10 bases aligning to TRBD1. The V gene end was trimmed by 2 bases and the J gene end by 6 bases; junction bases not matched to a gene: 18. Germline lookup yields CDR1 LGHNA and CDR2 YNFKEQ. CDR3 length: 19 amino acids.